Detailed here is one TCR beta chain. Its matching antigen is unknown. This record belongs to a study of T cell responses to AZD1222 COVID-19 vaccine. Generated by immunoSEQ multiplex PCR, the TCRdb table keeps only in-frame clones and is missing some. The sample lists fewer than 150,000 clones; around 89% were seen once. The study's findings and limits: Clonal diversity may have been underestimated in mostly white British donors.

Material: peripheral blood, obtained 28 days after the second AZD1222 dose. The TCR originated in an adult who received the AZD1222 COVID-19 vaccine.

Here the CDR3 reads CASSYDGYGYTF. CDR3 coding DNA: TGTGCCAGCAGTTACGACGGATATGGCTACACCTTC. This chain connects TRBV6-2 or TRBV6-3 to TRBJ1-2, with D unclear. Germline V gene lookup returns CDR1 MNHEY and CDR2 SVGEGT. This CDR3 has 12 residues. Trimming took off 2 bases at V and 5 bases at J, with 6 bases between the two ends.